These 13 T cell receptor beta chains share one sample of origin, sequenced in a study of cytomegalovirus exposure and HLA in healthy donors. Measured with immunoSEQ multiplex PCR; TCRdb has only the in-frame clones, and not every one. This table has hundreds of thousands of clones, 80% to 90% appearing once. Specimen: PBMCs. The origin of the receptors is a woman in her late teens or twenties in good health and CMV-seropositive.

The sample holds one count of this clone. The J gene is TRBJ2-1, the V gene TRBV9; 13 bases are a match to TRBD2. With 4 bases clipped from V and 9 bases from J, the junction kept 10 bases outside the gene matches. This CDR3 has 16 amino acids. Germline CDR1 SGDLS, CDR2 YYNGEE. The CDR3 loop is CASSSRTSGSGAEQFF. CDR3 nucleotide sequence: TGTGCCAGCAGCTCGAGGACTAGCGGGAGTGGGGCTGAGCAGTTCTTC.

This chain joins TRBV18 and TRBJ1-4; D call uncertain. The CDR3 runs to 14 residues. Germline V gene data show CDR1 as KGHSH and CDR2 as LQKENI. Between the trimmed V and J ends, which lost 2 bases and 8 bases, there was a span of 12 bases. The CDR3 bases are TGTGCCAGCTCACCATTGGGAGTCGGGGAAAAACTGTTTTTT. Protein product: CASSPLGVGEKLFF.

The chain joins TRBV5-1 to TRBJ2-3; TRBD2 is a possible D gene (6 bases). There are 17 residues in the CDR3. Trimming took off 4 bases at V and 6 bases at J, with 24 bases between the two ends. Germline V gene sequence: CDR1 SGHRS, CDR2 YFSETQ. CDR3 protein: CASSPGPPSVRGDTQYF. The CDR3 DNA follows: TGCGCCAGCAGCCCGGGGCCCCCTAGCGTTCGAGGGGATACGCAGTATTTT.

The chain has TRBV11-2 and TRBJ2-1; 12 bases map to TRBD1. Trimming cost V 1 base and J 8 bases; bases outside gene matches: 9. This CDR3 contains 17 residues. In germline, CDR1 is SGHAT, CDR2 FQNNGV. CDR3 loop: CASSLAFGGQGAHEQFF. Here the CDR3 DNA reads TGTGCCAGCAGCTTAGCGTTTGGGGGACAGGGGGCTCATGAGCAGTTCTTC. The full variable domain, with the rest looked up from reference TRBV11-2 and TRBJ2-1, is EAGVAQSPRYKIIEKRQSVAFWCNPISGHATLYWYQQILGQGPKLLIQFQNNGVVDDSQLPKDRFSAERLKGVDSTLKIQPAKLEDSAVYLCASSLAFGGQGAHEQFFGPGTRLTVL.

The chain combines TRBV2 with TRBJ2-7; weak D call: TRBD2 (5 bases). The CDR3 is 13 residues long. Trimming shortened V by 3 bases and J by 5 bases, and 11 bases separated the two germline ends. CDR1 and CDR2 (germline): SNHLY, FYNNEI. The CDR3 protein is CASSDGSLDEQYF. CDR3 bases: TGTGCCAGCAGTGATGGGAGTCTGGACGAGCAGTACTTC.

The J gene is TRBJ1-4, the V gene TRBV7-9; D is uncertain. There are 16 residues in the CDR3. The germline V gene has CDR1 SEHNR and CDR2 FQNEAQ (reference sequence). V lost 5 bases and J 0 bases, leaving 13 bases between the germline ends. The CDR3 bases are TGTGCCAGCAGCCTCATGGGGAGTACAACTAATGAAAAACTGTTTTTT. It yields the protein CASSLMGSTTNEKLFF.

This sequence joins TRBV6-1 and TRBJ1-1; D not resolved. V gave up 0 bases and J gave up 4 bases, with 6 bases separating them. The CDR3 contains 13 residues. Germline CDR1 is MNHNS and CDR2 is SASEGT. As DNA, the CDR3 is TGTGCCAGCAGTGAAGCAGGAGGCACTGAAGCTTTCTTT. It codes for CASSEAGGTEAFF.

This clone was observed a single time. The chain links TRBV9 to TRBJ2-3, with D perhaps TRBD2 (6 bases). CDR1 SGDLS and CDR2 YYNGEE come from the germline V gene. This CDR3 spans 18 amino acids. V was pared by 3 bases and J by 9 bases, with 29 bases between. The CDR3 coding sequence is TGTGCCAGCAGCGCCACGCAGCAGGAGATGAAGATACGGGGGACGCAGTATTTT. It yields the protein CASSATQQEMKIRGTQYF.

The chain is built from TRBV28 and TRBJ1-4, with 8 nucleotides matching TRBD1. The junction had 16 bases not matched to a gene; V was cut back by 6 bases and J by 4 bases. The CDR3 has 18 residues. The V gene's germline CDR1 is MDHEN and CDR2 SYDVKM. The CDR3 region has the DNA TGTGCCAGCAGCGTGGGGACAGGCTACAGCGTTGTTAATGAAAAACTGTTTTTT. Its translation: CASSVGTGYSVVNEKLFF.

This clone appeared a single time. V is TRBV28 and J is TRBJ1-1; tentative D call: TRBD1 (5 bases). Germline V gene sequence: CDR1 MDHEN, CDR2 SYDVKM. The CDR3 has 14 residues. The V end was cut by 7 bases, the J end by 1 base, with 13 bases between. This CDR3 reads CASIPQGSNTEAFF. The CDR3 DNA reads TGTGCCAGCATCCCTCAGGGATCGAACACTGAAGCTTTCTTT.

This sequence joins TRBV2 and TRBJ2-5, with D possibly being TRBD2 (6 bases). The CDR3 is made up of 14 amino acids. Germline V lookup: CDR1 SNHLY, CDR2 FYNNEI. Trimming removed 2 bases from V and 3 bases from J, with 10 bases in between. Here the CDR3 reads CASSEKEGKETQYF. CDR3 nucleotide sequence: TGTGCCAGCAGTGAAAAGGAGGGCAAAGAGACCCAGTACTTC. The full variable domain, with the rest looked up from reference TRBV2 and TRBJ2-5, is EPEVTQTPSHQVTQMGQEVILRCVPISNHLYFYWYRQILGQKVEFLVSFYNNEISEKSEIFDDQFSVERPDGSNFTLKIRSTKLEDSAMYFCASSEKEGKETQYFGPGTRLLVL.

The genes are TRBV27 and TRBJ1-4; 7 positions agree with TRBD1. CDR3 length equals 14 residues. Germline CDR1 and CDR2: MNHEY and SMNVEV (reference sequence). J lost 8 bases, V lost 3 bases, and 6 bases had no gene match. The CDR3 DNA reads as TGTGCCAGCAGTTTCCGACAGGGACGCGAAAAACTGTTTTTT. It codes for CASSFRQGREKLFF.

This clone was seen more than once but under ten times. This chain links TRBV5-1 with TRBJ2-2; D possibly corresponds to TRBD1 (6 bases). Trimming took off 0 bases at V and 8 bases at J, with 11 bases between the two ends. There are 14 residues in the CDR3. Germline assignment: CDR1 SGHRS and CDR2 YFSETQ. CDR3: CASSLVQGPGELFF. CDR3 coding DNA: TGCGCCAGCAGCTTGGTACAGGGCCCAGGGGAGCTGTTTTTT.